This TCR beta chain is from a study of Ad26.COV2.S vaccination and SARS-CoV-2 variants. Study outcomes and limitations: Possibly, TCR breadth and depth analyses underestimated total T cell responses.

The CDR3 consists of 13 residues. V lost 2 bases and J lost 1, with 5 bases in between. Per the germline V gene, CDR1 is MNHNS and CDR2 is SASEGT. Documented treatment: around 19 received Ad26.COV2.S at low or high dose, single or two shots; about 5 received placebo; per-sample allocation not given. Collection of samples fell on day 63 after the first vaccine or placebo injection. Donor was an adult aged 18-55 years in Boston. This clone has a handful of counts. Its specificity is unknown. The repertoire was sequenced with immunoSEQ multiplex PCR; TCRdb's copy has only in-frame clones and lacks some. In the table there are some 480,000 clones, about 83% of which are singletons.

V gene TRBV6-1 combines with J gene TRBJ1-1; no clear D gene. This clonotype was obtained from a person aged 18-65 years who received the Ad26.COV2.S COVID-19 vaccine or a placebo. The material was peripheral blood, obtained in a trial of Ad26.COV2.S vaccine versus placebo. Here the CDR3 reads CASSESPNTEAFF. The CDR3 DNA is TGTGCCAGCAGTGAATCTCCGAACACTGAAGCTTTCTTT.